This T cell receptor (beta chain) was retrieved from a study of blood T cell repertoires in COVID-19. At the level of the study: From T cells, B-cell-depleted T cells, or PBMCs came the material, which was cDNA or gDNA.

Germline V CDR1 and CDR2: LNHDA, SQIVND (reference sequence). V dropped 7 bases and J dropped 6; count of bases not matched to a gene: 7. CDR3 length equals 13 residues. Per the study methods: It was from reference gene primer amplification that nucleated cell counts were estimated. Repertoires were generated with immunoSEQ multiplex PCR, while TCRdb's copy carries only in-frame clones and drops some. D and trimming come from the DNA, and the V and J calls and clone size come from that table. The sample has roughly 400,000 clones, 80% to 90% seen once. Seattle-derived patients entered the study during active infection and were followed longitudinally.

The rearrangement links TRBV19 to TRBJ1-2; 8 nucleotides agree with TRBD1. This clonotype was obtained from a woman aged 55-75 years with COVID-19, enrolled during active disease. The sequencing sample was made of peripheral blood. In DNA, the CDR3 is TGTGCCAGTATGGCGGACAGGGTGGATGGCTACACCTTC. It codes for CASMADRVDGYTF.